The clone carrying this T cell receptor beta chain has just one count. As originally analysed: Cell counts per sample came from amplifying reference gene primers. Only in-frame clones appear in the TCRdb table, and some are missing; sequencing was by immunoSEQ multiplex PCR. Clone size and V and J calls were adopted from that table, with D and trimming inferred from the DNA. The sample has some 94,000 clones; 87% are singletons. This sample is drawn from a study of blood T cell repertoires in COVID-19. Study at large: Samples of COVID-19 (acute and convalescent) were obtained from the United States, Italy and Spain. T cells, B-cell-depleted T cells, or PBMCs supplied cDNA or gDNA.

The TCR originated in a human donor in a cohort sampled during active COVID-19. Sequenced input: peripheral blood.

In nucleotides, the CDR3 is TGTGCCAGCAGTTCCCCGACTAGCGGGAGCTCCTACAATGAGCAGTTCTTC. It specifies CASSSPTSGSSYNEQFF. The V and J genes are TRBV27 and TRBJ2-1, with TRBD2 matching over 12 bases. Germline CDR1 is MNHEY and CDR2 is SMNVEV (reference sequence). With V trimmed by 4 bases and J by 0 bases, 4 bases remained unmatched. The CDR3 is 17 residues long.